The present entry profiles one T cell receptor (beta chain) with its context. CDR3 length equals 17 residues. The V gene's germline CDR1 is LNHNV and CDR2 YYDKDF (reference sequence). After removal of 1 base from V and 0 bases from J, the junction contained 5 bases not matched to a gene. This sample stems from a study of T cell clones after liver transplantation. Using immunoSEQ multiplex PCR, the repertoire was profiled, and TCRdb retains in-frame clones only, with some absent. In the table there are over 50,000 clones, less than 85% of which are singletons. The sequencing used CD4+ T cells from blood, collected before liver transplant. The chain uses TRBV15 and TRBJ1-5; 8 nucleotides align to TRBD1. This TCR derives from a human donor who received a liver transplant. CDR3 DNA: TGTGCCACCAGCAGAGCGACAGGGGCTCATAGCAATCAGCCCCAGCATTTT. Protein: CATSRATGAHSNQPQHF.